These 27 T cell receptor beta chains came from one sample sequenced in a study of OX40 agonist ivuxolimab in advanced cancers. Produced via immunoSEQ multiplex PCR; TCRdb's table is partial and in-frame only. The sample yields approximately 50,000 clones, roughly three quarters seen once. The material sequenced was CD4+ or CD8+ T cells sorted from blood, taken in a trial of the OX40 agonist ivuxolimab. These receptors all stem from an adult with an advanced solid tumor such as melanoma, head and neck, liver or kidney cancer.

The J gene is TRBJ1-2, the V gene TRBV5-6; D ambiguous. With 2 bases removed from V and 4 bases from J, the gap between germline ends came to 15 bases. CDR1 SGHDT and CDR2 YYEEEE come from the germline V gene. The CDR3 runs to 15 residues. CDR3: CASSLFEVTGYGYTF. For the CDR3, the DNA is TGTGCCAGCAGCTTATTTGAGGTTACGGGCTATGGCTACACCTTC.

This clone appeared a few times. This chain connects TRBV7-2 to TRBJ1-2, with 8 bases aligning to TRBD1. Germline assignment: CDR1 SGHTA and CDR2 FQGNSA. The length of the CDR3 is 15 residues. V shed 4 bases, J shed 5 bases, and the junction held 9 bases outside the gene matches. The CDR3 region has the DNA TGTGCCAGCAGCTCCTCATCAGGGGGCGGTTATGGCTACACCTTC. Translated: CASSSSSGGGYGYTF.

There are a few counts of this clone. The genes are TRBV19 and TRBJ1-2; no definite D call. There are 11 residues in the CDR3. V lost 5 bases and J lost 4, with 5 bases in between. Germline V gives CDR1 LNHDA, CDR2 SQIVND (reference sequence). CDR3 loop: CASSYSYGYTF. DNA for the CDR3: TGTGCCAGTAGTTACAGCTATGGCTACACCTTC.

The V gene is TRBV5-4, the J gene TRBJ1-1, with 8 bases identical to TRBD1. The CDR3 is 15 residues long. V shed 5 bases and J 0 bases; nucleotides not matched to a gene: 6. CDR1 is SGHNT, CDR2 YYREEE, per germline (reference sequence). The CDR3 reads CASRRQGLMNTEAFF. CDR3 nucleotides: TGTGCCAGCAGAAGACAGGGGCTGATGAACACTGAAGCTTTCTTT.

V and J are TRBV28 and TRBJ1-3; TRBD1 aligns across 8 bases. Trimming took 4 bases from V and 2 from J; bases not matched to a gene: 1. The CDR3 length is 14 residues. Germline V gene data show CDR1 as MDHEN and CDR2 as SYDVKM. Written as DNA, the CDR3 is TGTGCCAGCAGTTGGGACAGGACTGGAAACACCATATATTTT. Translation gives CASSWDRTGNTIYF.

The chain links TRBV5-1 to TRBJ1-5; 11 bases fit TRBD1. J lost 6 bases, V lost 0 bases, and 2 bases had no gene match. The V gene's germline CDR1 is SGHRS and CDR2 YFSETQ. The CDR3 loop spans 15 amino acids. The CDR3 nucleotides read TGCGCCAGCAGCTTGGGAGGGACAGGGGGTCAGCCCCAGCATTTT. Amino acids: CASSLGGTGGQPQHF.

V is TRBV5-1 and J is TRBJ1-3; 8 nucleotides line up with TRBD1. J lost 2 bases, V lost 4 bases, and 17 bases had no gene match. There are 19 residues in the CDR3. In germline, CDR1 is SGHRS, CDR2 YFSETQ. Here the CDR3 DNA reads TGCGCCAGCAGCCCCTGGACAGGGAAAACCTCCACTGCTGGAAACACCATATATTTT. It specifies CASSPWTGKTSTAGNTIYF. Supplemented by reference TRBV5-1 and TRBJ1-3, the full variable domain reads KAGVTQTPRYLIKTRGQQVTLSCSPISGHRSVSWYQQTPGQGLQFLFEYFSETQRNKGNFPGRFSGRQFSNSRSEMNVSTLELGDSALYLCASSPWTGKTSTAGNTIYFGEGSWLTVV.

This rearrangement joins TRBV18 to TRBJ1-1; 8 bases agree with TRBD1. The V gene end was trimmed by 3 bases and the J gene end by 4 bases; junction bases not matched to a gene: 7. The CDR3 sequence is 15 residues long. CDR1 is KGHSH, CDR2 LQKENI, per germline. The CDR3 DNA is TGTGCCAGCTCACCCCTTGGACAGGGAGCCACTGAAGCTTTCTTT. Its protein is CASSPLGQGATEAFF.

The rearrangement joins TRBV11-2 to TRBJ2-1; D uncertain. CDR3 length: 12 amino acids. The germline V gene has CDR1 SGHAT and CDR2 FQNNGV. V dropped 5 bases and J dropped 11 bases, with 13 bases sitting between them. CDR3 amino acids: CASSPTKFQQFF. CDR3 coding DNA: TGTGCCAGCAGCCCGACGAAATTTCAGCAGTTCTTC.

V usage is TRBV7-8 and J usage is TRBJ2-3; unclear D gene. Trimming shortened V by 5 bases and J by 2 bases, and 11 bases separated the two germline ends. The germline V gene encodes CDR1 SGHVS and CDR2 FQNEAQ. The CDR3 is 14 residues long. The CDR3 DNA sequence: TGTGCCAGCAGCCCCCTCGAGTCCACAGATACGCAGTATTTT. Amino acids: CASSPLESTDTQYF.

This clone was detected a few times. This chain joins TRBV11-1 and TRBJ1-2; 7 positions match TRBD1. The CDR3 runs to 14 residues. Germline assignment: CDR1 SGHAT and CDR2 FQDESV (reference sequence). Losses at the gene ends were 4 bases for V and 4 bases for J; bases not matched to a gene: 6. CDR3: CASSSDRDGYGYTF. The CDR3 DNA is TGTGCCAGCAGCTCCGACAGGGACGGCTATGGCTACACCTTC.

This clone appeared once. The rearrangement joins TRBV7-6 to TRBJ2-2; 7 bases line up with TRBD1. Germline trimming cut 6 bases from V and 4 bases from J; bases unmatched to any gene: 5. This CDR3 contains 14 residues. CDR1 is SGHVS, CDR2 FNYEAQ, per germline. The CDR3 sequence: CASRRGRATGELFF. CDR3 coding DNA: TGTGCCAGCAGGAGGGGGCGAGCCACCGGGGAGCTGTTTTTT.

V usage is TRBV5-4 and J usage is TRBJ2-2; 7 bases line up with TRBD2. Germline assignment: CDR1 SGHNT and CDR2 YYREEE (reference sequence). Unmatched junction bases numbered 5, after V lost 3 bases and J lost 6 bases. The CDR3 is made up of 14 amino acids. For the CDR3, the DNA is TGTGCCAGCAGCTCCCCGACTAGCCCCGGGGAGCTGTTTTTT. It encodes CASSSPTSPGELFF.

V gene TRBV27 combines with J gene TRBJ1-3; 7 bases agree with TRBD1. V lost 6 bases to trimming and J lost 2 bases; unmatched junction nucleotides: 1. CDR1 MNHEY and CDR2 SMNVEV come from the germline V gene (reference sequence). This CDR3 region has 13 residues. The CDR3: CASRTGTGNTIYF. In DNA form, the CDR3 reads TGTGCCAGCAGGACAGGGACTGGAAACACCATATATTTT.

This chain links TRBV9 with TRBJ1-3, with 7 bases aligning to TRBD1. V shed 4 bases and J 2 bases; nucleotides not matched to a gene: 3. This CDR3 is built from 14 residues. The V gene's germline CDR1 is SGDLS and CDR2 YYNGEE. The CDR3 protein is CASSLGGTGNTIYF. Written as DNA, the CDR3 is TGTGCCAGCAGCCTAGGGGGCACTGGAAACACCATATATTTT.

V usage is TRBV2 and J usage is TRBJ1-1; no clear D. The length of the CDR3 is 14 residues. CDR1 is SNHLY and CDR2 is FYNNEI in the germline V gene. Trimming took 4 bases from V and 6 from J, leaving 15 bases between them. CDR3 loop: CASSGSSRTSEAFF. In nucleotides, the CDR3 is TGTGCCAGCAGTGGGAGTTCGAGAACATCTGAAGCTTTCTTT.

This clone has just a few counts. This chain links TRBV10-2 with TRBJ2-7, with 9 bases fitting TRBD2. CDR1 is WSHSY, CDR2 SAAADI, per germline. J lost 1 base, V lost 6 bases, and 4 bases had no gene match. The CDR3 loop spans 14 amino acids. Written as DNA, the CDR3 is TGCGCCAGCAGGGCCGGACTAGCGTCCTACGAGCAGTACTTC. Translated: CASRAGLASYEQYF.

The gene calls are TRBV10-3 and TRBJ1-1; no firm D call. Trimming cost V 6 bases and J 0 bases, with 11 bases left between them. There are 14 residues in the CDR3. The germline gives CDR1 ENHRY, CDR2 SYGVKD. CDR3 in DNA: TGTGCCATCAGGGAGAGTGGGATGAACACTGAAGCTTTCTTT. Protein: CAIRESGMNTEAFF.

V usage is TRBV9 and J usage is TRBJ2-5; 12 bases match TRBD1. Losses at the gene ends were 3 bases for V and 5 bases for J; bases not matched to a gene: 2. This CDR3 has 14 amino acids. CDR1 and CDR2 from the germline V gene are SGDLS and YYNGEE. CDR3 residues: CASSGDRGLETQYF. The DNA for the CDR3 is TGTGCCAGCAGCGGGGACAGGGGGCTGGAGACCCAGTACTTC.

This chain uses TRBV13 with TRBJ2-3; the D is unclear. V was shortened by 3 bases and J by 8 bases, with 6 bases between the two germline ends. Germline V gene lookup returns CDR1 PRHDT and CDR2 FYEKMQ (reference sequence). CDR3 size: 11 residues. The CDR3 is CASSFRSTQYF. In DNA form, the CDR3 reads TGTGCCAGCAGCTTTCGGTCTACGCAGTATTTT.

The CDR3 here is CASSVQEHTGELFF. The CDR3 DNA reads as TGTGCCAGCTCAGTACAGGAACACACCGGGGAGCTGTTTTTT. The chain carries TRBV18 and TRBJ2-2, with D tentatively TRBD1 (5 bases). Per the germline V gene, CDR1 is KGHSH and CDR2 is LQKENI. Between the trimmed V and J ends, which lost 5 bases and 3 bases, there was a span of 10 bases. The CDR3 contains 14 residues.

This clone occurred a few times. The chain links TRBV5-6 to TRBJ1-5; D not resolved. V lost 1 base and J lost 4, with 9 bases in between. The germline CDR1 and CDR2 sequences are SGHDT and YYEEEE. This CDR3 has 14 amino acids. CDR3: CASSLRGGNQPQHF. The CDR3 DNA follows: TGTGCCAGCAGCTTGCGGGGAGGGAATCAGCCCCAGCATTTT.

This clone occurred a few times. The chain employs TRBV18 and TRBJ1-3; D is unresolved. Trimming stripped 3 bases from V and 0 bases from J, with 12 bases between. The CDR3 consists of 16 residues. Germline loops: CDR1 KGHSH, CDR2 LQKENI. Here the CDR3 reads CASSPPLEISGNTIYF. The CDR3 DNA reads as TGTGCCAGCTCACCTCCCCTGGAAATCTCTGGAAACACCATATATTTT.

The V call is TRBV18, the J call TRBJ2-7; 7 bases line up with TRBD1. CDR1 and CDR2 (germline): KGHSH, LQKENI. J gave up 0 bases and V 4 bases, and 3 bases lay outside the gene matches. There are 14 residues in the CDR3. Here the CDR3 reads CASSLDRASYEQYF. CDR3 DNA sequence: TGTGCCAGCTCACTCGACAGGGCCTCCTACGAGCAGTACTTC.

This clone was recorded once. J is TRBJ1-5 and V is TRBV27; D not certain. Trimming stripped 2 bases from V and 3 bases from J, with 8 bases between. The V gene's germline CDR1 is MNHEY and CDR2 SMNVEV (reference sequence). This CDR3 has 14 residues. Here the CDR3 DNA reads TGTGCCAGCAGTTTAACGCAGGTCAATCAGCCCCAGCATTTT. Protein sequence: CASSLTQVNQPQHF.

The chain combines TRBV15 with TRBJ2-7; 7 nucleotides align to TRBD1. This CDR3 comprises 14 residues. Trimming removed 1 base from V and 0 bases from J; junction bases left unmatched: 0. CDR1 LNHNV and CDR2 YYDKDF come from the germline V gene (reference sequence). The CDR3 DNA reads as TGTGCCACCAGCAGAGGACAGGGCTCCTACGAGCAGTACTTC. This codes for CATSRGQGSYEQYF.

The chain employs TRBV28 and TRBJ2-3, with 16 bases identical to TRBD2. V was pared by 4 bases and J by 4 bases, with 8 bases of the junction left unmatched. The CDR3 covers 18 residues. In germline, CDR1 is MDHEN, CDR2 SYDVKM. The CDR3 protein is CASSYPGLAGGGADTQYF. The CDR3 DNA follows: TGTGCCAGCAGTTACCCGGGACTAGCGGGAGGGGGCGCAGATACGCAGTATTTT.